One and the same sample provided the 8 T cell receptor beta chains below, sequenced in a study of early T cells in non-severe SARS-CoV-2 infection. TCRdb reprocessed the 5' RACE reads with MiXCR, giving one entry per CDR3 protein. There are fewer than 25,000 distinct CDR3 sequences in the sample; 3.6% occur only once, and around 5.6% lies in the top ten. Input material: whole blood. The receptors were sampled from an adult who was a healthcare worker with PCR-confirmed SARS-CoV-2 infection or an uninfected control (not recorded which).

This clonotype was detected many times. This chain connects TRBV29-1 to TRBJ2-2; TRBD1 agrees at 10 bases. V was pared by 6 bases and J by 0 bases, with 1 base of the junction left unmatched. This CDR3 contains 14 residues. Germline values: CDR1 SQVTM, CDR2 ANQGSEA. The CDR3 sequence: CSVGQGSNTGELFF. CDR3 coding DNA: TGCAGCGTGGGACAGGGGTCGAACACCGGGGAGCTGTTTTTT.

This clonotype was counted at least ten times. The chain joins TRBV27 to TRBJ1-5; TRBD1 aligns across 9 bases. Germline assignment: CDR1 MNHEY and CDR2 SMNVEV (reference sequence). There are 12 residues in the CDR3. The trim removed 7 bases at V and 8 bases at J, leaving 3 bases unmatched. CDR3 nucleotides: TGTGCCAGCAAGACAGGGGGTAAGCCCCAGCATTTT. It yields the protein CASKTGGKPQHF.

Many counts were recorded for this clonotype. The J gene is TRBJ2-7, the V gene TRBV3-1; 11 nucleotides agree with TRBD2. Germline values: CDR1 LGHDT, CDR2 YNNKEL (reference sequence). CDR3 length: 16 residues. The junction had 7 bases not matched to a gene; V was cut back by 4 bases and J by 2 bases. In DNA form, the CDR3 reads TGTGCCAGCAGCCTATCAGGGACTAGCGGACCCTACGAGCAGTACTTC. The encoded protein is CASSLSGTSGPYEQYF.

Many counts were recorded for this clonotype. The rearrangement links TRBV29-1 to TRBJ2-7; perhaps TRBD2 as D (6 bases). The CDR3 totals 16 residues. The germline gives CDR1 SQVTM, CDR2 ANQGSEA. Trimming took off 2 bases at V and 5 bases at J, with 22 bases between the two ends. CDR3 loop: CSVELSAWTTLDEQYF. The CDR3 coding sequence is TGCAGCGTTGAACTCTCGGCGTGGACTACCTTGGACGAGCAGTACTTC.

This clonotype was detected many times. The V and J genes are TRBV4-1 and TRBJ2-2, with D possibly being TRBD2 (5 bases). The V end lost 4 bases, the J end lost 2 bases, and 11 bases lay between the germline ends. Germline lookup yields CDR1 MGHRA and CDR2 YSYEKL. This CDR3 has 15 residues. Here the CDR3 reads CASSLGGSNTGELFF. CDR3 DNA: TGCGCCAGCAGCCTGGGCGGGTCAAACACCGGGGAGCTGTTTTTT.

This chain uses TRBV10-3 with TRBJ1-1, with unresolved D. Trimming shortened V by 3 bases and J by 0 bases, and 8 bases separated the two germline ends. The CDR3 extends over 14 amino acids. Germline V gene sequence: CDR1 ENHRY, CDR2 SYGVKD. In DNA, the CDR3 is TGTGCCATCAGTGATTCCCTTTTGAACACTGAAGCTTTCTTT. This codes for CAISDSLLNTEAFF.

This clonotype was seen many times. This chain joins TRBV11-1 and TRBJ2-5; maybe TRBD1 (5 bases). The germline CDR1 and CDR2 sequences are SGHAT and FQDESV (reference sequence). V was pared by 3 bases and J by 3 bases, with 8 bases between. The CDR3 is 13 residues long. CDR3 in DNA: TGTGCCAGCAGCTTCGCGACAGAAGAGACCCAGTACTTC. Protein: CASSFATEETQYF.

This clonotype has at least ten counts. The CDR3, as DNA: TGCGCCAGCAGCCAAGTGTCAGGGCCTGATGACTATGGCTACACCTTC. This translates into CASSQVSGPDDYGYTF. The chain combines TRBV4-1 with TRBJ1-2; weak D call: TRBD1 (5 bases). V shed 1 base and J shed 3 bases, with 15 bases lying between them. From germline, CDR1 is MGHRA and CDR2 YSYEKL. The CDR3 has 16 residues.